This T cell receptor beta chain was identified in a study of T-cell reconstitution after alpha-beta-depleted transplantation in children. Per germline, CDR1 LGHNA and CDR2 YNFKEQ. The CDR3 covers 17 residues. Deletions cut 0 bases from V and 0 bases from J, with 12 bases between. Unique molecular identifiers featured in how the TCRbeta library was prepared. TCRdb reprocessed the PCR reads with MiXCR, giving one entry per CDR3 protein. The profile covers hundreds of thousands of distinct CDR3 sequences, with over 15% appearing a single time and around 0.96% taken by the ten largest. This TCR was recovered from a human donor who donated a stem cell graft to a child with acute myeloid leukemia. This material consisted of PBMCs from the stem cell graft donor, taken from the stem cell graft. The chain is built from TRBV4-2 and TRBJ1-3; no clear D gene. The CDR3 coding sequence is TGTGCCAGCAGCCAAGATCACGGGTTTATCTCTGGAAACACCATATATTTT. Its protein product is CASSQDHGFISGNTIYF.